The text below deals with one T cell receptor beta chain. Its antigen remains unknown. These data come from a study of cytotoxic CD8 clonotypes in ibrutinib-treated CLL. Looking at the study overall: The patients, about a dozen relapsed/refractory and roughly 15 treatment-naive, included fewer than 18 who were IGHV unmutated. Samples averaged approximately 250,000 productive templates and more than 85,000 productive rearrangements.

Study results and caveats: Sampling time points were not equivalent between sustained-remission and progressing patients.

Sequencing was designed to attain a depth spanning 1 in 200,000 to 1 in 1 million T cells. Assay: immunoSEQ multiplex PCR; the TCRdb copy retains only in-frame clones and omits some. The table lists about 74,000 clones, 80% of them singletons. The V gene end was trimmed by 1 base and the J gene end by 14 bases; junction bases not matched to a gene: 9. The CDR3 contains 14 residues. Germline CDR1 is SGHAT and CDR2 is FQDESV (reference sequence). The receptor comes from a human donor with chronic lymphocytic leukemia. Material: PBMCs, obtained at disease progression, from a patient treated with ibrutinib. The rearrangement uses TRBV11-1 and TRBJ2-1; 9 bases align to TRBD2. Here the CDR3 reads CASSLEGSGRAEFF. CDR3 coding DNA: TGTGCCAGCAGCTTAGAGGGTAGCGGGAGAGCCGAGTTCTTC. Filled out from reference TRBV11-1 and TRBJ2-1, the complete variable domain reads EAEVAQSPRYKITEKSQAVAFWCDPISGHATLYWYRQILGQGPELLVQFQDESVVDDSQLPKDRFSAERLKGVDSTLKIQPAELGDSAMYLCASSLEGSGRAEFFGPGTRLTVL.